The 4 T cell receptor beta chains given below trace back to one sample, sequenced in a study of blood T cell repertoires in COVID-19. The protocol was immunoSEQ multiplex PCR, while the TCRdb copy is restricted to in-frame clones and leaves out a portion. The sample contains 200,000 to 300,000 clones, around 88% of which appear only once. Sequencing was done on a sample of peripheral blood. Receptor source: a man aged 30-40 years with active or convalescent COVID-19.

The chain couples TRBV5-5 to TRBJ1-1, with D hard to call. Germline V gene data show CDR1 as SGHKS and CDR2 as YYEKEE (reference sequence). Trimming removed 6 bases from V and 1 base from J, with 10 bases in between. CDR3 length: 13 residues. CDR3 nucleotide sequence: TGTGCCAGCACCGGCGCGGGGAACACTGAAGCTTTCTTT. Translated: CASTGAGNTEAFF.

Comments on this clone: The same CDR3 is also encoded by other DNA sequences in this sample. The chain combines TRBV5-1 with TRBJ2-1; tentative D call: TRBD2 (6 bases). Germline V gene sequence: CDR1 SGHRS, CDR2 YFSETQ. This CDR3 is 14 amino acids long. Between the trimmed V and J ends, which lost 0 bases and 3 bases, there was a span of 7 bases. The CDR3 sequence: CASSLGGDYNEQFF. In DNA, the CDR3 is TGCGCCAGCAGCTTGGGCGGGGACTACAATGAGCAGTTCTTC.

As for this clone: Within the sample, other DNA sequences also encode this same CDR3. The V gene is TRBV4-3, the J gene TRBJ1-1; D remains unclear. The CDR3 spans 14 residues. Germline V gives CDR1 LGHNA, CDR2 YSLEER. Trimming pared 0 bases from V and 5 bases from J, leaving 10 bases between. CDR3 loop: CASSQEGENTEAFF. CDR3 DNA sequence: TGCGCCAGCAGCCAAGAGGGAGAAAATACTGAAGCTTTCTTT.

The chain carries TRBV9 and TRBJ2-7, with 11 bases aligning to TRBD2. V dropped 0 bases and J dropped 5; count of bases not matched to a gene: 10. The CDR3 sequence is 17 residues long. Germline loops: CDR1 SGDLS, CDR2 YYNGEE. The CDR3 DNA follows: TGTGCCAGCAGCGTAGCACCCCATAGCGGGGGGGTCAACGAGCAGTACTTC. Translating it yields CASSVAPHSGGVNEQYF.